The present TCR beta chain was sequenced within a study of blood T cell repertoires in COVID-19. As for the study in general: Acute and convalescent COVID-19 specimens originated in the United States, Italy and Spain.

With 4 bases removed from V and 6 bases from J, the gap between germline ends came to 16 bases. Germline values: CDR1 SQVTM, CDR2 ANQGSEA. The CDR3 loop spans 14 amino acids. Authors' data handling: By means of reference gene primer amplification, nucleated cell counts were estimated. The data were produced by immunoSEQ multiplex PCR, yet TCRdb's version contains in-frame clones alone and is incomplete. V, J and clone size were drawn from that table, and D and trimming were deduced from the DNA. Of around 300,000 clones in the sample, around 90% were seen once. The cohort comprised adults aged about 18 to 100 years residing in about 25 US areas.

The origin of this receptor is a woman in her 40s who had recovered from COVID-19. The sample taken for sequencing was PBMCs or T cells enriched from blood (not recorded which). The chain joins TRBV29-1 to TRBJ1-5; no definite D call. The CDR3 bases are TGCAGCGTTGCGATAGACCCCGGCGGTCAGCCCCAGCATTTT. This codes for CSVAIDPGGQPQHF.